The 17 T cell receptor beta chains in this list originate from one sample, sequenced in a study of response to subunit inactivated influenza vaccine. Each CDR3 protein is one row after TCRdb ran MiXCR on the RT-PCR reads. Of about 540,000 distinct CDR3 sequences listed, around 15% are singletons. Sample: PBMCs from blood, taken about 13 days after vaccination. All receptors come from a man in his fifties or sixties who received an inactivated influenza vaccine.

This clonotype was seen a handful of times. The chain links TRBV7-6 to TRBJ2-7; no definite D call. This CDR3 is 13 amino acids long. Trimming stripped 5 bases from V and 6 bases from J, with 14 bases between. In germline, CDR1 is SGHVS, CDR2 FNYEAQ. CDR3: CASSQTEAGEQYF. The CDR3 DNA sequence: TGTGCCAGCAGCCAAACCGAGGCTGGCGAGCAGTACTTC.

The chain recombines TRBV10-2 with TRBJ2-2; 10 bases fit TRBD2. From germline, CDR1 is WSHSY and CDR2 SAAADI. The CDR3 length is 14 residues. J gave up 3 bases and V 7 bases, and 2 bases lay outside the gene matches. CDR3 nucleotides: TGCGCCAGCACTAGCGGGGGTGACACCGGGGAGCTGTTTTTT. Its translation is CASTSGGDTGELFF.

This clonotype was observed a handful of times. The V and J genes are TRBV12-3 or TRBV12-4 and TRBJ2-1; D call uncertain. V lost 6 bases to trimming and J lost 4 bases, with 19 bases between them. The CDR3 loop spans 16 amino acids. The DNA for the CDR3 is TGTGCCAGCAGCACACCTTTTTTCTCTTCTTACAATGAGCAGTTCTTC. Translated: CASSTPFFSSYNEQFF.

The CDR3 DNA reads TGTGCCACCAGCAGAGAAGGGGTACCCACGTTATCTGGGGCCAACGTCCTGACTTTC. It encodes CATSREGVPTLSGANVLTF. The chain recombines TRBV15 with TRBJ2-6; D perhaps matches TRBD1 (5 bases). The length of the CDR3 is 19 residues. Between the trimmed V and J ends, which lost 0 bases and 1 base, there was a span of 16 bases. Germline CDR1 LNHNV, CDR2 YYDKDF (reference sequence).

The chain couples TRBV20-1 to TRBJ2-5; D possibly uses TRBD1 or TRBD2 (6 bases each). The ends were cut back, 7 bases at V and 4 bases at J, with 13 bases in the middle. CDR1 and CDR2 (germline): DFQATT, SNEGSKA (reference sequence). This CDR3 is 12 amino acids long. CDR3 in DNA: TGCAGTGGAACGGGGGCTGCAGAGACCCAGTACTTC. It yields the protein CSGTGAAETQYF.

This clonotype appeared many times. This chain links TRBV7-9 with TRBJ2-1; D is ambiguous. The germline gives CDR1 SEHNR, CDR2 FQNEAQ (reference sequence). Trimming pared 4 bases from V and 2 bases from J, leaving 12 bases between. The CDR3 is 15 residues long. The CDR3 region is CASSSFSRPYNEQFF. In DNA form, the CDR3 reads TGTGCCAGCAGCTCCTTTTCAAGGCCCTACAATGAGCAGTTCTTC.

Ten or more counts support this clonotype. V gene TRBV29-1 combines with J gene TRBJ2-1; 8 bases are a match to TRBD2. The V segment lost 4 bases and the J segment 9 bases; nucleotides outside the gene matches: 5. This CDR3 has 12 residues. CDR1 is SQVTM, CDR2 ANQGSEA, per germline. CDR3 sequence: CSVVAGGLEQFF. The CDR3 DNA is TGCAGCGTTGTTGCGGGAGGTCTTGAGCAGTTCTTC.

V is TRBV15 and J is TRBJ2-1; D remains ambiguous. The germline V gene has CDR1 LNHNV and CDR2 YYDKDF (reference sequence). The V end was cut by 0 bases, the J end by 4 bases, with 10 bases between. The CDR3 totals 15 residues. The CDR3 region is CATSRDNGAYNEQFF. The CDR3 DNA sequence: TGTGCCACCAGCAGAGATAACGGCGCATACAATGAGCAGTTCTTC.

This clonotype was seen more than once but under ten times. The rearrangement joins TRBV7-2 to TRBJ1-2; D gene unclear. Germline loops: CDR1 SGHTA, CDR2 FQGNSA. CDR3 length: 15 residues. V shed 5 bases and J shed 7 bases, with 20 bases lying between them. The CDR3 here is CASSPGPRTGPGYTF. The CDR3 nucleotides are TGTGCCAGCAGCCCCGGACCACGGACCGGGCCTGGCTACACCTTC. The full variable domain, with the rest looked up from reference TRBV7-2 and TRBJ1-2, is GAGVSQSPSNKVTEKGKDVELRCDPISGHTALYWYRQSLGQGLEFLIYFQGNSAPDKSGLPSDRFSAERTGGSVSTLTIQRTQQEDSAVYLCASSPGPRTGPGYTFGSGTRLTVV.

The V gene is TRBV20-1, the J gene TRBJ1-5, with D perhaps TRBD1 (6 bases). Trimming cost V 0 bases and J 5 bases, with 17 bases left between them. The CDR3 is 16 residues long. Germline CDR1 reads DFQATT; CDR2 reads SNEGSKA (reference sequence). The CDR3 coding sequence is TGCAGTGCTAGAGATAGGGGGAGGGGGTGGGATCAGCCCCAGCATTTT. Amino acids: CSARDRGRGWDQPQHF.

This clonotype was seen a few times. The J gene is TRBJ2-7, the V gene TRBV12-3 or TRBV12-4; 7 positions match TRBD1. The CDR3 has 16 amino acids. V trimming: 2 bases; J trimming: 0 bases; junction bases outside the gene matches: 7. CDR3 in DNA: TGTGCCAGCAGTTTATCCGCGGACAGGTCCTCCTACGAGCAGTACTTC. This translates into CASSLSADRSSYEQYF.

V usage is TRBV3-1 and J usage is TRBJ1-4; D might be TRBD1 (5 bases). This CDR3 region has 15 residues. Germline assignment: CDR1 LGHDT and CDR2 YNNKEL (reference sequence). The V end was cut by 4 bases, the J end by 0 bases, with 9 bases between. The CDR3 protein is CASSPGRATNEKLFF. The CDR3 DNA follows: TGTGCCAGCAGCCCGGGACGGGCAACTAATGAAAAACTGTTTTTT.

The CDR3 bases are TGTGCCAGCAGCTTAGCTGGAGGTCGCTCAGATACGCAGTATTTT. It codes for CASSLAGGRSDTQYF. The chain has TRBV7-6 and TRBJ2-3, with D possibly being TRBD2 (5 bases). CDR3 length: 15 residues. Trimming took 0 bases from V and 4 from J, leaving 11 bases between them. The germline gives CDR1 SGHVS, CDR2 FNYEAQ.

This clonotype has a handful of counts. This chain connects TRBV6-2 or TRBV6-3 to TRBJ1-1, with a tentative D call TRBD1 (5 bases). CDR1 and CDR2 from the germline V gene are MNHEY and SVGEGT. This CDR3 has 15 residues. Trimming removed 5 bases from V and 6 bases from J, with 19 bases in between. In DNA form, the CDR3 reads TGTGCCAGCAGTGCTCCCAGGGAGGATCGCTCTGAAGCTTTCTTT. Residues: CASSAPREDRSEAFF.

This chain connects TRBV20-1 to TRBJ1-5; 10 nucleotides match TRBD1. This CDR3 is 14 amino acids long. Trimming at V came to 7 bases and at J to 6 bases, leaving 9 bases not matched to a gene. Germline V lookup: CDR1 DFQATT, CDR2 SNEGSKA (reference sequence). The CDR3 coding sequence is TGCAGTGGTCAGACAGGGGGCGCCGGTCAGCCCCAGCATTTT. Amino acid sequence: CSGQTGGAGQPQHF.

This clonotype was observed a handful of times. The chain carries TRBV5-1 and TRBJ2-5; D perhaps matches TRBD2 (6 bases). The CDR3 spans 13 residues. Looked up from germline, CDR1 is SGHRS and CDR2 is YFSETQ. Trimming shortened V by 4 bases and J by 2 bases, and 9 bases separated the two germline ends. CDR3 DNA sequence: TGCGCCAGCAGCGGAAGCGGGCAAGAGACCCAGTACTTC. It encodes CASSGSGQETQYF.

This clonotype was seen ten or more times. The chain employs TRBV24-1 and TRBJ2-1; weak D call: TRBD1 (6 bases). The CDR3 loop spans 13 amino acids. Trimming cost V 4 bases and J 3 bases, with 6 bases left between them. CDR1 KGHDR and CDR2 SFDVKD come from the germline V gene. CDR3 sequence (DNA): TGTGCCACCAGTGACAGGGGCTACAATGAGCAGTTCTTC. Translating it yields CATSDRGYNEQFF.